This T cell receptor (beta chain) was identified in a study of cytomegalovirus exposure and HLA in healthy donors. Overall study context: Findings of an earlier analysis included some 120 million unique TCR beta sequences from some 180 million T cells. The study, taken as a whole, reports: Segments of the TCR beta V type were, in most cases, productive about 87% or about 30% of the time in an earlier analysis.

With 60 Vbeta and 13 Jbeta primers, the PCR was carried out. Repertoires were generated with immunoSEQ multiplex PCR, while TCRdb's copy carries only in-frame clones and drops some. The table includes tens of thousands of clones, about 80% detected once. CDR3 size: 13 residues. Unmatched junction bases numbered 8, after V lost 3 bases and J lost 9 bases. The germline V gene has CDR1 SGHNT and CDR2 YYREEE (reference sequence). To note about this clone: Its antigen is as yet unknown.

The sequence derives from a male donor in good health and CMV-seronegative. Sample: PBMCs. The chain combines TRBV5-4 with TRBJ1-2; 7 nucleotides match TRBD1. As DNA, the CDR3 is TGTGCCAGCAGCTCCAAGGACAGGCAGCGCTACACCTTC. Protein sequence: CASSSKDRQRYTF.